This T cell receptor (beta chain) was sequenced in a study of shared clonotypes between healthy human individuals (dated by TCRdb to about 2020). Turning to the overall study: The cohort comprised a couple of women and a few men aged 18 to 49 years. Per donor, three plates each were used for CD4 naive and CD4 memory, two for CD8 naive, and one for CD8 memory. To estimate repertoire size and how much clonotype sharing occurs between individuals, the study deeply sequenced the blood TCR repertoires of five healthy adults. Different laboratories and diverse techniques were used to prepare libraries and sequence TCR repertoires, to increase sequencing depth and limit assay-specific biases. Leukapheresis yielded between about 0.85 and 10 billion PBMCs per donor.

Donors were healthy HIV-negative adults with no recently reported acute infections or vaccinations. All donors were Caucasian adults living in Nashville, Tennessee, USA. CD4+ T cells were enriched by magnetic negative selection; naive cells were then positively selected on CD45RA, and the negative fraction formed the memory subset. Blood was collected by leukapheresis, and PBMCs were isolated by Ficoll-Histopaque density gradient centrifugation and then cryopreserved in liquid nitrogen vapor phase. Analytical flow cytometry was used to check the purity and quantity of each magnetically sorted T cell population. From each sorted fraction, genomic DNA was isolated and quantified by UV absorbance on a Nanodrop 2000c. In regard to this clone: No antigen is known for it. Base qualities are not recorded, but no much larger clone differs from it by a single base. The sample contains more than one DNA sequence encoding this CDR3.

TCR CDR3 regions were amplified from genomic DNA by multiplex PCR using the deep immunoSEQ assay. Genomic DNA extracted from each cell subset was distributed evenly over all wells of several immunoSEQ 96-well plates, and each plate served as one replicate. For sorted subsets, about 210 ng of genomic DNA, equivalent to 30,000 or so T cell genomes, went into each replicate PCR. The purified libraries were quantified using a Qubit 3.0 fluorometer, sized with a Bioanalyzer 2100, and then quantified again using the KAPA Library Quantification kit. A separate single-read 150-cycle Illumina NextSeq 550 flow cell was used to sequence each immunoSEQ 96-well plate. Regarding the original processing steps: Because the immunoSEQ output included only junctional sequences and no quality scores, the filtering could not be the same as the filtering used for full-length reads. Sequences were annotated with PyIR, a Python wrapper for IgBLAST v1.9, using IMGT germline references to assign V/J genes and CDR3. Reads with weak V/J assignments (E-value above 1e-6), missing CDR3, stop codons, out-of-frame junctions, or ambiguous translated residues were removed. V3J clonotypes were defined as sequences sharing the same inferred V gene, J gene, and CDR3 amino acid sequence. To compute the percentage overlap between repertoires, the number of shared unique clonotypes was divided by the size of the smaller repertoire. Repertoire richness was assessed with RTK rarefaction, the Chao1 estimator, and Recon v2.1 estimates of unobserved clonotypes. For all TCRbeta clonotypes obtained by the gDNA method from four donors, generation probabilities were computed with OLGA. TCRdb holds this immuneACCESS table with in-frame rearrangements only. Some clones are missing; in checked studies, unresolved V genes explain under half, and the rest has no known cause. That table gives V, J and clone size, and the DNA gave D and trimming. For this sample the table gives 2 million to 2.5 million clones, of which approximately 94% were detected only once. Less than 0.15% of the sample is held by the ten biggest clonotypes.

Overall results and qualifications from the work: Higher generation probabilities were observed for clonotypes shared by all four sorted-subset donors than for non-shared clonotypes. Sampling was restricted to blood, and TCR repertoires in tissues likely differ from the TCR repertoires found in blood. Estimated clonotype richness was generally larger for naive than for memory subsets. Rarefaction of sorted-subset datasets indicated incomplete sequencing despite the large sequencing depth. Pairwise subsampling led to the expectation that sequencing depth would affect the degree of clonotype sharing among donors. Approximately 5% of naive CD4, approximately 3.7% of naive CD8, 2.3% of memory CD4, and around 0.4% of memory CD8 clonotypes were shared across four donors. Because the study included a small number of donors, the genetic and exposure-history diversity represented was limited.

The source is a man aged 18 to 30 in good health. Source material: naive CD4+ T cells sorted from blood. Sample cell subset or site, as interpreted from the label and publication: CD45RA+ positively selected.

At the DNA level, the sequence is TGTGCCAGCTCACGATCACAGGGGCCGCAAGAGACCCAGTACTTC. Its coded protein is CASSRSQGPQETQYF. In this chain, TRBV18 is recombined with TRBJ2-5; the junction holds 7 bases that match TRBD1. V trim: 4 bases; J trim: 2 bases; unmatched bases: 7. The CDR3 measures 15 amino acids from cysteine to phenylalanine. Only the CDR3 portion is preserved as DNA: 45 bases, with reading frame beginning at the first base. From a lookup of the germline V gene, CDR1 and CDR2 are KGHSH and LQKENI.